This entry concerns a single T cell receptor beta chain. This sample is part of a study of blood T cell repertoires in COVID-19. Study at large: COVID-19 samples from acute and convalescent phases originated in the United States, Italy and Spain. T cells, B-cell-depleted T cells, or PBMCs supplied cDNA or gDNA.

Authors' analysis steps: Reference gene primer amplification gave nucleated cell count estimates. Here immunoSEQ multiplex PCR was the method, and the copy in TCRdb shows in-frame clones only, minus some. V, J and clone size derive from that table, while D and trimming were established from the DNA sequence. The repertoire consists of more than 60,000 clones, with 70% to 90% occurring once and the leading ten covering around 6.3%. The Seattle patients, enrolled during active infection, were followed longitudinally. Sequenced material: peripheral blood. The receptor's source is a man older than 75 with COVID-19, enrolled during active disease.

The CDR3 coding sequence is TGTGCCAGCAGGAGCGATGATAACTATGGCTACACCTTC. The encoded protein is CASRSDDNYGYTF. The genes are TRBV6-5 and TRBJ1-2, with D hard to call. V was trimmed by 6 bases and J by 1 base, leaving 9 bases between them. The CDR3 loop spans 13 amino acids. The germline gives CDR1 MNHEY, CDR2 SVGAGI.